This is a list of T cell receptor beta chains from one sample in a study of OX40 agonist ivuxolimab in advanced cancers. Sequenced by immunoSEQ multiplex PCR; TCRdb stores in-frame clones only, minus some. This sample has over 75,000 clones, with about 90% found just once. The starting material was CD4+ or CD8+ T cells sorted from blood, obtained in a trial of the OX40 agonist ivuxolimab. Receptor source: an adult with an advanced solid tumor such as melanoma, head and neck, liver or kidney cancer. CDR3s include the opening cysteine and the closing phenylalanine or tryptophan. Each record gives: D gene, V gene, clone size, J gene, CDR3 protein, CDR3 DNA. The D gene is left open where the match is weak. Only some rows state a clone size, as once, few, many or a class for expanded clones.

.	TRBV10-3	.	TRBJ2-2	CAISDGRDSELFF	TGTGCCATCAGCGACGGGCGGGATTCGGAGCTGTTTTTT
.	TRBV19	.	TRBJ1-5	CASSTVARVYNQPQHF	TGTGCCAGTAGTACCGTGGCTCGGGTTTACAATCAGCCCCAGCATTTT
TRBD2	TRBV28	.	TRBJ2-7	CASSLGGYGIAGSYEQYF	TGTGCCAGCAGTTTAGGTGGATATGGGATAGCGGGCTCCTACGAGCAGTACTTC
TRBD1	TRBV19	.	TRBJ1-5	CASDTGGSVQPQHF	TGTGCCAGTGATACAGGGGGCTCGGTTCAGCCCCAGCATTTT
TRBD1	TRBV5-4	.	TRBJ2-7	CASSPTGEPRYEQYF	TGTGCCAGCAGCCCGACAGGGGAGCCGCGCTACGAGCAGTACTTC
.	TRBV9	.	TRBJ2-5	CASSEGRLTAQYF	TGTGCCAGCAGCGAGGGCAGGTTAACGGCCCAGTACTTC
.	TRBV28	few	TRBJ2-7	CASRAALGQAEQYF	TGTGCCAGCAGGGCGGCTCTCGGGCAGGCGGAGCAGTACTTC
.	TRBV7-2	.	TRBJ2-7	CASSRIAKFGEQYF	TGTGCCAGCAGCCGAATTGCGAAGTTCGGGGAGCAGTACTTC
.	TRBV19	.	TRBJ2-1	CASTKAGANQGNEQFF	TGTGCCAGTACTAAAGCGGGCGCCAACCAAGGGAATGAGCAGTTCTTC
TRBD2	TRBV6-1	.	TRBJ2-7	CASSESGGRPYEQYF	TGTGCCAGCAGTGAATCGGGGGGGCGCCCCTACGAGCAGTACTTC
.	TRBV28	.	TRBJ1-2	CASITAGAGGWSF	TGTGCCAGCATCACAGCGGGTGCGGGAGGGTGGTCCTTC
.	TRBV18	.	TRBJ2-3	CASSPRGAGDTQYF	TGTGCCAGCTCACCACGGGGGGCCGGAGATACGCAGTATTTT
TRBD1	TRBV7-9	.	TRBJ2-3	CASSLGWGQGTDTQYF	TGTGCCAGCAGCTTAGGGTGGGGACAGGGCACAGATACGCAGTATTTT
.	TRBV6-1	.	TRBJ1-2	CASSEFGGTNYGYTF	TGTGCCAGCAGTGAATTCGGGGGGACTAACTATGGCTACACCTTC
TRBD2	TRBV19	.	TRBJ2-2	CASSKLAGGLTGELFF	TGTGCCAGTAGTAAACTAGCGGGAGGGTTGACCGGGGAGCTGTTTTTT
.	TRBV19	.	TRBJ2-1	CATSSYNEQFF	TGTGCTACCTCCTCCTACAATGAGCAGTTCTTC
TRBD1	TRBV30	.	TRBJ1-6	CAWSGRQGFTPLHF	TGTGCCTGGAGTGGCCGACAGGGCTTTACCCCCCTCCACTTT
TRBD2	TRBV15	.	TRBJ2-3	CATSRAGGGRADTQYF	TGTGCCACCAGCAGAGCGGGCGGGGGGCGCGCAGATACGCAGTATTTT
.	TRBV7-2	.	TRBJ2-5	CASSWVQETQYF	TGTGCCAGCAGCTGGGTACAAGAGACCCAGTACTTC
.	TRBV28	.	TRBJ1-5	CASSITGYSNQPQHF	TGTGCCAGCAGTATAACAGGGTATAGCAATCAGCCCCAGCATTTT
TRBD2	TRBV15	.	TRBJ2-7	CATSRASGPYEQYF	TGTGCCACCAGCAGGGCTAGCGGTCCCTACGAGCAGTACTTC
.	TRBV29-1	.	TRBJ2-1	CSVTTEGENNEQFF	TGCAGCGTTACGACGGAAGGAGAGAACAATGAGCAGTTCTTC
TRBD1	TRBV10-3	.	TRBJ2-7	CAISDGTGSYEQYF	TGTGCCATCAGTGATGGGACAGGCTCATACGAGCAGTACTTC
.	TRBV5-6	.	TRBJ1-2	CASRRSGSNYGYTF	TGTGCCAGCAGGCGGTCGGGGTCGAACTATGGCTACACCTTC
.	TRBV28	.	TRBJ2-7	CATTQALFSYEQYF	TGTGCCACCACACAGGCCCTATTCTCCTACGAGCAGTACTTC
.	TRBV15	.	TRBJ1-4	CATSGGSRSGGAKLFF	TGTGCCACCAGCGGGGGGAGCAGGTCAGGTGGTGCTAAACTGTTTTTT
.	TRBV5-1	.	TRBJ2-2	CASKNTGELFF	TGCGCCAGCAAGAACACCGGGGAGCTGTTTTTT
TRBD1	TRBV5-1	.	TRBJ1-2	CASSSSSRGQDGYTF	TGCGCCAGCAGCTCCTCTAGCAGGGGGCAAGATGGCTACACCTTC
TRBD1	TRBV4-2	.	TRBJ1-3	CASSQEAGGGGNTIYF	TGTGCCAGCAGCCAAGAGGCAGGGGGCGGAGGAAACACCATATATTTT